Listed below are T cell receptor beta chains from one sample, sequenced in a study of vaccination effects on CD4 cells after COVID-19. Profiling relied on immunoSEQ multiplex PCR, and the TCRdb table lists in-frame clones only, not all of them. In the table there are 50,000 to 60,000 clones, roughly 76% of which are singletons. The antigens of these receptors remain unknown. The sequencing used CD4+ T cells from PBMCs cultured with SARS-CoV-2 spike peptides, collected before COVID-19 vaccination. These TCRs come from a human donor who received a COVID-19 vaccine. Both conserved end residues are part of each CDR3. The D gene is left open where the match is weak. A row's size may be missing; if present it is once, few, many or a size class.

>.|TRBD1|TRBJ1-2|TRBV5-1|15
TGCGCCAGCAGCGACACAGGGGCACCTAACTATGGCTACACCTTC
CASSDTGAPNYGYTF
>.|TRBD2|TRBJ2-3|TRBV27|16
TGTGCCAGCAGTTCTCTAGCGGGGATAAGCACAGATACGCAGTATTTT
CASSSLAGISTDTQYF
>once|.|TRBJ1-1|TRBV7-9|14
TGTGCCAGCAGCTTATCAACAGGGAACACTGAAGCTTTCTTT
CASSLSTGNTEAFF
>.|.|TRBJ1-2|TRBV4-3|13
TGCGCCAGCAGCCAAGTAGGACAATATGGCTACACCTTC
CASSQVGQYGYTF
>.|TRBD2|TRBJ2-1|TRBV10-3|12
TGTGCCATTAGCGGGAGCTTCGATGAGCAGTTCTTC
CAISGSFDEQFF
>.|TRBD2|TRBJ2-2|TRBV3-1/TRBV3-2|18
TGTGCCAGCAGCACCCAGACTAGCGGGGGGGCCGGGACCGGGGAGCTGTTTTTT
CASSTQTSGGAGTGELFF
>.|.|TRBJ1-2|TRBV2|13
TGTGCCAGCAGTGATGGTTCTAACTATGGCTACACCTTC
CASSDGSNYGYTF
>.|TRBD2|TRBJ2-5|TRBV4-2|16
TGTGCCAGCAGCCAGGAGGGACTAGCGGGTCAAGAGACCCAGTACTTC
CASSQEGLAGQETQYF
>few|TRBD2|TRBJ2-1|TRBV28|16
TGTGCCAGCAGAGGACTCGGGACTAGCAGCTACAATGAGCAGTTCTTC
CASRGLGTSSYNEQFF
>once|TRBD2|TRBJ2-5|TRBV15|13
TGTGCCACCAAGAAAGCGGGAGCAGAGACCCAGTACTTC
CATKKAGAETQYF
>.|.|TRBJ1-6|TRBV20-1|14
TGCAGTGCTAGTCTCGGCAGTCGGAATTCACCCCTCCACTTT
CSASLGSRNSPLHF
>few|.|TRBJ1-6|TRBV5-6|12
TGTGCCAGCAGCTTGGTAGGATCACCCCTCCACTTT
CASSLVGSPLHF
>.|TRBD1|TRBJ1-4|TRBV19|15
TGTGCCAGTCAACAGGGGGATGCAACTAATGAAAAACTGTTTTTT
CASQQGDATNEKLFF
>.|.|TRBJ1-3|TRBV30|15
TGTGCCTGGAAGACAGGTCGCAACTCTGGAAACACCATATATTTT
CAWKTGRNSGNTIYF
>.|.|TRBJ2-2|TRBV9|16
TGTGCCAGCAGCGTAGAAGGATGGGGGGGCCCCGGGGAGCTGTTTTTT
CASSVEGWGGPGELFF
>.|.|TRBJ1-1|TRBV15|14
TGTGCCACCAGCAGAGGCGGGATGAACACTGAAGCTTTCTTT
CATSRGGMNTEAFF
>.|.|TRBJ1-2|TRBV6-5|15
TGTGCCAGCAGAATCACAGGTGGTGCTATGAGTGGCTACACCTTC
CASRITGGAMSGYTF
>few|TRBD1|TRBJ2-7|TRBV5-1|13
TGCGCCAGCAGCCCGACAGGGGGGTACGAGCAGTACTTC
CASSPTGGYEQYF
>.|TRBD1|TRBJ1-5|TRBV28|15
TGTGCCAGCAGTACAGGGGGTGCCCGCAATCAGCCCCAGCATTTT
CASSTGGARNQPQHF
>.|TRBD2|TRBJ2-7|TRBV3-1/TRBV3-2|20
TGTGCCAGCAGCCAAGAAGGATTGGGTCGGGGGGATGGGCGGTCCTACGAGCAGTACTTC
CASSQEGLGRGDGRSYEQYF
>.|.|TRBJ1-2|TRBV5-1|12
TGCGCCAGCAGCGCCACCAACTATGGCTACACCTTC
CASSATNYGYTF
>few|.|TRBJ2-2|TRBV29-1|13
TGCAGCGTTGACCCCCAGAACACCGGGGAGCTGTTTTTT
CSVDPQNTGELFF
>few|.|TRBJ2-2|TRBV7-2|16
TGTGCCAGCAGCTTAGTTCCCGGGACGGTTGCCGGGGAGCTGTTTTTT
CASSLVPGTVAGELFF
>.|.|TRBJ1-1|TRBV18|13
TGTGCCAGCTCACCAAGACGGAACACTGAAGCTTTCTTT
CASSPRRNTEAFF
>few|TRBD2|TRBJ2-1|TRBV5-1|17
TGCGCCAGCAGCTTGGTACTAGCGGGGGGCGGTTACAATGAGCAGTTCTTC
CASSLVLAGGGYNEQFF
>.|.|TRBJ2-2|TRBV18|15
TGTGCCAGCTCACCAAGGCAGGGGAACACCGGGGAGCTGTTTTTT
CASSPRQGNTGELFF
>once|.|TRBJ2-7|TRBV3-1/TRBV3-2|15
TGTGCCAGCAGCCAAGCCCAAAGGGTTCTCTACGAGCAGTACTTC
CASSQAQRVLYEQYF
>.|TRBD1|TRBJ1-4|TRBV5-1|15
TGCGCCAGCAGCTCCCGGGGACAGGGGAATGAAAAACTGTTTTTT
CASSSRGQGNEKLFF
>.|TRBD2|TRBJ2-7|TRBV2|13
TGTGCCAGCAGTGAGGAGCGGGGCTACGAGCAGTACTTC
CASSEERGYEQYF
>.|.|TRBJ1-3|TRBV6-5|16
TGTGCCAGCAGTTCCCCCGGACTCCACTCTGGAAACACCATATATTTT
CASSSPGLHSGNTIYF
>.|.|TRBJ1-4|TRBV14|14
TGTGCCAGCAGCCAAGTCGGAGCTAATGAAAAACTGTTTTTT
CASSQVGANEKLFF
>.|TRBD2|TRBJ2-1|TRBV6-6|15
TGTGCCAGCAGCCCCGGGACTAGCTCCTACAATGAGCAGTTCTTC
CASSPGTSSYNEQFF
>few|.|TRBJ1-1|TRBV2|12
TGTGCCAGCAGTCTTATGTTCACTGAAGCTTTCTTT
CASSLMFTEAFF
>.|TRBD2|TRBJ2-3|TRBV24-1|14
TGTGCCACCAGAGCGGGGCTGAGCACAGATACGCAGTATTTT
CATRAGLSTDTQYF
>.|.|TRBJ2-3|TRBV6-2/TRBV6-3|14
TGTGCCAGCAGTTTCCGGGATAGTTCGGATACGCAGTATTTT
CASSFRDSSDTQYF
>.|TRBD1|TRBJ1-2|TRBV6-5|15
TGTGCCAGCAGTTACACCACGACAGGGGACTATGGCTACACCTTC
CASSYTTTGDYGYTF
>.|TRBD1|TRBJ2-2|TRBV5-1|18
TGCGCCAGCAGCCTAACGATTGCGCGGGACAGGAAAACCGGGGAGCTGTTTTTT
CASSLTIARDRKTGELFF
>many|.|TRBJ1-1|TRBV5-1|14
TGCGCCAGCAGCCCGGGACACCAAAACACTGAAGCTTTCTTT
CASSPGHQNTEAFF
>.|.|TRBJ1-5|TRBV6-5|13
TGTGCCAGCGGGCGGCAGGGGTATCAGCCCCAGCATTTT
CASGRQGYQPQHF
>few|.|TRBJ1-3|TRBV7-8|14
TGTGCCAGCAGCCCCAGGGGCTCTGGAAACACCATATATTTT
CASSPRGSGNTIYF
>.|TRBD1|TRBJ2-1|TRBV5-1|17
TGCGCCAGCAGCCCTGGGACAGGGGGCCATCTCTACAATGAGCAGTTCTTC
CASSPGTGGHLYNEQFF